The present entry profiles one T cell receptor beta chain with its context. These data originate in a study of cytomegalovirus exposure and HLA in healthy donors. V lost 6 bases and J lost 5; bases outside the gene matches: 7. The germline V gene encodes CDR1 MDHEN and CDR2 SYDVKM. The CDR3 has 15 amino acids. Researchers ran the PCR with 60 Vbeta and 13 Jbeta primers. Generated by immunoSEQ multiplex PCR, the TCRdb table keeps only in-frame clones and is missing some. The table has around 190,000 clones, roughly three quarters seen once. Sequences were obtained from PBMCs. V is TRBV28 and J is TRBJ2-1; 10 positions match TRBD2. The receptor was isolated from a woman aged 45-65 years in good health and CMV-seronegative. The CDR3 sequence: CASSLLGLADNEQFF. The DNA of the CDR3 is TGTGCCAGCAGCCTCCTCGGACTAGCGGACAATGAGCAGTTCTTC.